Following are 15 T cell receptor beta chains from one sample sequenced in a study of read filtering for tumor transcriptome and immune sequencing (dated by TCRdb to about 2020). Instrument used: Illumina HiSeq 4000. Starting from 400 to 450 ng RNA, TCR libraries were constructed with the Immunoverse kit using molecular barcoded adaptors that cover the alpha/delta and beta/gamma chains. TCRdb reprocessed the public reads (quality trimming at Q25 with fastp, clone calling with MiXCR) and kept in-frame beta chains. A single entry per CDR3 protein holds the most common genes and DNA from its merged rows. This sample lists under 150,000 distinct CDR3 sequences; under 15% were detected once. Approximately 8% of the sample is in the top ten clones. The source material was a population of CD138-negative cells sorted from bone marrow. The label giving this sample's cell subset or site can be read as: bone marrow mononuclear cells depleted of CD138+ plasma/myeloma cells by negative magnetic selection. The receptors originated from a donor aged 40 or over with multiple myeloma.

There are many counts of this clonotype. This chain uses TRBV4-3 with TRBJ2-1; D may match TRBD1 or TRBD2 (5 bases each). Between the trimmed V and J ends, which lost 3 bases and 4 bases, there was a span of 10 bases. Germline CDR1 and CDR2: LGHNA and YSLEER. This CDR3 spans 14 amino acids. The chain's CDR3 is CASSQGTGYNEQFF. CDR3 coding DNA: TGCGCCAGCAGCCAGGGGACGGGTTACAATGAGCAGTTCTTC.

This clonotype was seen many times. This chain links TRBV11-3 with TRBJ2-1; no reliable D call. The CDR3 runs 14 residues. Trimming took 0 bases from V and 13 from J, leaving 16 bases between them. Germline V CDR1 and CDR2: SGHNT, YENEEA. CDR3 amino acids: CASSLDRISRRQFF. The CDR3 DNA reads TGTGCCAGCAGCTTAGACCGGATTTCCAGGCGACAGTTCTTC.

In this sample, this clonotype turned up many times. CDR3 region: CASSILWREDAKNIQYF. The DNA for the CDR3 is TGTGCCAGTAGTATTCTGTGGCGGGAGGATGCCAAAAACATTCAGTACTTC. The chain joins TRBV19 to TRBJ2-4; 8 bases match TRBD2. V dropped 3 bases and J dropped 1; count of bases not matched to a gene: 8. Germline V gene sequence: CDR1 LNHDA, CDR2 SQIVND (reference sequence). The CDR3 is made up of 17 amino acids.

This clonotype was counted many times. The V gene is TRBV18, the J gene TRBJ2-6; D gene uncertain. The V end lost 0 bases, the J end lost 0 bases, and 12 bases lay between the germline ends. CDR3 length: 18 residues. CDR1 and CDR2 from the germline V gene are KGHSH and LQKENI. CDR3 sequence (DNA): TGTGCCAGCTCACCACCGACGCGAACTTACTCTGGGGCCAACGTCCTGACTTTC. This encodes CASSPPTRTYSGANVLTF. The full variable domain, completed using reference TRBV18 and TRBJ2-6, is NAGVMQNPRHLVRRRGQEARLRCSPMKGHSHVYWYRQLPEEGLKFMVYLQKENIIDESGMPKERFSAEFPKEGPSILRIQQVVRGDSAAYFCASSPPTRTYSGANVLTFGAGSRLTVL.

As regards this clonotype: This may arise from a read error, as a much more abundant clone is one base away. This chain connects TRBV24-1 to TRBJ2-2; 8 bases map to TRBD1. Looked up from germline, CDR1 is KGHDR and CDR2 is SFDVKD. The CDR3 is 19 residues long. The CDR3 nucleotides read TGTGCCACCAGTGACCCCGGACAGGGATCCACCTTAGGGACCGGGGAGCCGTTTTTT. Its translation is CATSDPGQGSTLGTGEPFF.

The chain couples TRBV7-3 to TRBJ2-1, with D maybe TRBD1 (6 bases). The germline V and J ends were trimmed by 2 bases and 6 bases, with 11 bases remaining between them. The CDR3 is 14 amino acids. Per the germline V gene, CDR1 is SGHTA and CDR2 is FQGTGA. CDR3 region: CASSLSGAANEQFF. The CDR3 nucleotides read TGTGCCAGCAGCTTATCAGGGGCAGCCAATGAGCAGTTCTTC.

CDR3 protein: CASRQVDSNQPQHF. The CDR3 DNA reads TGTGCCAGCCGACAGGTGGATAGCAATCAGCCCCAGCATTTT. J is TRBJ1-5 and V is TRBV6-6, with D possibly being TRBD1 (6 bases). V lost 8 bases to trimming and J lost 0 bases, with 11 bases between them. The CDR3 runs to 14 residues. CDR1 MNHNY and CDR2 SVGAGI come from the germline V gene (reference sequence).

This clonotype showed up many times. The CDR3 region has the DNA TGCAGTGCTAGAGATCCCGGGAGGGCCTGGTACGAGCAGTACTTC. As protein: CSARDPGRAWYEQYF. The rearrangement joins TRBV20-1 to TRBJ2-7, with 8 bases that match TRBD2. There are 15 residues in the CDR3. V lost 0 bases, J lost 4 bases, and 8 bases stayed unmatched. The V gene's germline CDR1 is DFQATT and CDR2 SNEGSKA (reference sequence).

This clonotype occurred many times. This rearrangement joins TRBV19 to TRBJ2-1; D gene ambiguous. The germline V gene has CDR1 LNHDA and CDR2 SQIVND (reference sequence). The CDR3 is made up of 14 amino acids. Trimming took off 0 bases at V and 4 bases at J, with 7 bases between the two ends. In nucleotides, the CDR3 is TGTGCCAGTAGTATAGAGCAGACTTACAATGAGCAGTTCTTC. Amino acid sequence: CASSIEQTYNEQFF. Based on the CDR3 plus reference TRBV19 and TRBJ2-1, the full variable domain is DGGITQSPKYLFRKEGQNVTLSCEQNLNHDAMYWYRQDPGQGLRLIYYSQIVNDFQKGDIAEGYSVSREKKESFPLTVTSAQKNPTAFYLCASSIEQTYNEQFFGPGTRLTVL.

This clonotype has ten or more counts. The V gene is TRBV29-1, the J gene TRBJ1-1; tentative D call: TRBD1 (5 bases). Per the germline V gene, CDR1 is SQVTM and CDR2 is ANQGSEA. The CDR3 has 11 residues. Trimming took off 6 bases at V and 1 base at J, with 6 bases between the two ends. The DNA of the CDR3 is TGCAGCGTCGGACAGAACACTGAAGCTTTCTTT. Its protein product is CSVGQNTEAFF.

In its sample, this clonotype was seen many times. The chain joins TRBV5-5 to TRBJ2-1, with TRBD1 as a possible D gene (5 bases). V lost 4 bases, J lost 4 bases, and 15 bases lay in between. The CDR3 consists of 15 residues. CDR1 and CDR2 from the germline V gene are SGHKS and YYEKEE (reference sequence). CDR3 nucleotides: TGTGCCAGCAGCCCCCAGGGCATCAGGTACAATGAGCAGTTCTTC. Protein: CASSPQGIRYNEQFF.

This clonotype came up many times. This chain joins TRBV6-5 and TRBJ1-1; 7 bases map to TRBD1. Germline assignment: CDR1 MNHEY and CDR2 SVGAGI. The junction had 8 bases not matched to a gene; V was cut back by 9 bases and J by 4 bases. The CDR3 consists of 13 residues. The CDR3 loop is CASHEQGSTEAFF. The CDR3 region has the DNA TGTGCCAGTCATGAACAGGGGTCCACTGAAGCTTTCTTT.

This clonotype has at least ten counts. The chain recombines TRBV5-1 with TRBJ2-3, with 11 nucleotides matching TRBD2. This CDR3 comprises 19 residues. With V trimmed by 4 bases and J by 0 bases, 13 bases remained unmatched. Germline V gives CDR1 SGHRS, CDR2 YFSETQ. CDR3 amino acids: CASSLIPTSGIASTDTQYF. Here the CDR3 DNA reads TGCGCCAGCAGCCTGATTCCGACTAGCGGGATTGCTAGCACAGATACGCAGTATTTT.

Ten or more counts support this clonotype. The chain combines TRBV7-6 with TRBJ1-4; TRBD1 matches at 7 bases. This CDR3 contains 16 residues. Trimming took 2 bases from V and 1 from J; bases not matched to a gene: 4. Germline-derived CDR1 and CDR2 are SGHVS and FNYEAQ. CDR3 DNA sequence: TGTGCCAGCAGCTTACGGCGACAGGGAACTAATGAAAAACTGTTTTTT. Translation: CASSLRRQGTNEKLFF.

The table lists this clonotype with a few counts. Possible read error: a much larger clone is one base away. V and J are TRBV12-3 or TRBV12-4 and TRBJ2-1, with 8 positions matching TRBD2. Trimming cost V 6 bases and J 4 bases; bases outside gene matches: 20. This CDR3 spans 19 amino acids. Here the CDR3 reads CASSLRTSRIGEGYNEQFF. The DNA of the CDR3 is TGTGCCAGCAGCTTGCGGACTAGCAGGATAGGAGAGGGATACAATGAGCAGTTCTTC.